This T cell receptor (beta chain) was retrieved from a study of shared clonotypes between healthy human individuals. General study points: The sharing of roughly 5% of naive CD4 clonotypes was seen across a few donors. Relative to their counterparts shared across all four donors, non-shared clonotypes exhibited diminished generation probabilities.

TCRdb's table, derived via immunoSEQ multiplex PCR, lists solely in-frame clones and lacks some. The repertoire holds roughly 300,000 clones, with around nine tenths as singletons. On this clone: Antigen: not known.

V lost 1 base and J 2 bases, leaving 13 bases between the germline ends. The CDR3 has 15 residues. The germline CDR1 and CDR2 sequences are SGHNT and YYREEE (reference sequence). The receptor comes from a man aged 18-30 years in good health. This chain connects TRBV5-4 to TRBJ2-7; D unclear. Sequencing used memory CD8+ T cells sorted from blood. Subset defined: CD45RO+ cells pooled with CCR7-negative TemRA cells. The CDR3: CASSLRASGTYEQYF. CDR3 sequence (DNA): TGTGCCAGCAGCTTGAGAGCGAGTGGGACCTACGAGCAGTACTTC. Combining the CDR3 with reference TRBV5-4 and TRBJ2-7 gives the whole variable domain ETGVTQSPTHLIKTRGQQVTLRCSSQSGHNTVSWYQQALGQGPQFIFQYYREEENGRGNFPPRFSGLQFPNYSSELNVNALELDDSALYLCASSLRASGTYEQYFGPGTRLTVT.